Below, 13 T cell receptor beta chains from the same sample are listed, as sequenced in a study of early T cells in non-severe SARS-CoV-2 infection. Via MiXCR, TCRdb re-called the 5' RACE reads, giving one row per CDR3 protein. The table lists 60,000 to 70,000 distinct CDR3 sequences, approximately 9.1% of them singletons, with roughly 3.2% in the top ten. Specimen: whole blood. These receptors were taken from an adult who was a healthcare worker with PCR-confirmed SARS-CoV-2 infection or an uninfected control (not recorded which).

The V and J genes are TRBV4-1 and TRBJ2-2; TRBD2 agrees at 8 bases. The junction had 1 base not matched to a gene; V was cut back by 0 bases and J by 4 bases. Germline CDR1 reads MGHRA; CDR2 reads YSYEKL. The CDR3 covers 15 residues. CDR3 region: CASSQDTSGTGELFF. The CDR3 coding sequence is TGCGCCAGCAGCCAAGATACTAGCGGCACCGGGGAGCTGTTTTTT.

This clonotype has just a few counts. The rearrangement uses TRBV12-3 or TRBV12-4 and TRBJ1-5; D may be TRBD1 (6 bases). The CDR3 spans 17 residues. Trimming shortened V by 5 bases and J by 1 base, and 18 bases separated the two germline ends. The CDR3 region is CASSAGTFGTSNQPQHF. For the CDR3, the DNA is TGTGCCAGCAGTGCCGGGACATTCGGGACGAGCAATCAGCCCCAGCATTTT.

This clonotype occurred a few times. The gene calls are TRBV21-1 and TRBJ2-7; the table's D call of TRBD1 was not tested on the DNA. TRBV21-1 is termed a pseudogene. CDR3 length equals 16 residues. CDR3 nucleotide sequence: TGTGCCAGCAGCGAAGGGAACAGGGGTTATGCCTACGAGCAGTACTTC. Its protein product is CASSEGNRGYAYEQYF.

This clonotype was seen only a few times. This sequence joins TRBV11-2 and TRBJ2-7, with 10 positions matching TRBD2. Germline V gene data show CDR1 as SGHAT and CDR2 as FQNNGV. With 2 bases clipped from V and 5 bases from J, the junction kept 3 bases outside the gene matches. The length of the CDR3 is 14 residues. The CDR3 DNA sequence: TGTGCCAGCAGCTTAAGCGGGAGGGCCGACGAGCAGTACTTC. Translation: CASSLSGRADEQYF.

This clonotype is a singleton in its sample. The junction and the germline gene differ at one end; a read error may be behind it. The V call is TRBV29-1, the J call TRBJ2-4, with D maybe TRBD2 (7 bases). In germline, CDR1 is SQVTM, CDR2 ANQGSEA. The CDR3 sequence is 13 residues long. CDR3 nucleotide sequence: TGCGGCGTGGGAGGGGGAACCAAAAACATTCAGTACTTC. Translation: CGVGGGTKNIQYF.

This clonotype turned up a few times. The chain uses TRBV28 and TRBJ1-2; 9 bases match TRBD1. The CDR3 runs 13 residues. Germline V gene sequence: CDR1 MDHEN, CDR2 SYDVKM. The ends lost 6 bases at V and 7 bases at J; junction bases unmatched: 6. CDR3 bases: TGTGCCAGCAGCACAGGGGGCGTTGGTGGCTACACCTTC. It translates to CASSTGGVGGYTF.

The chain uses TRBV28 and TRBJ2-4; 8 positions match TRBD1. The CDR3 covers 13 residues. Germline V gene lookup returns CDR1 MDHEN and CDR2 SYDVKM. The junction had 7 bases not matched to a gene; V was cut back by 10 bases and J by 5 bases. The CDR3 region is CAIRTGSENIQYF. DNA of the CDR3: TGTGCCATCCGGACAGGGTCGGAAAACATTCAGTACTTC.

The V call is TRBV29-1, the J call TRBJ2-7, with 10 bases aligning to TRBD2. The CDR3 length is 13 residues. The trim removed 4 bases at V and 2 bases at J, leaving 2 bases unmatched. Per the germline V gene, CDR1 is SQVTM and CDR2 is ANQGSEA. The CDR3 nucleotides read TGCAGCGTTGCTCTAGCGGGAGCCTACGAGCAGTACTTC. As protein: CSVALAGAYEQYF.

This clonotype was detected a few times. This rearrangement joins TRBV6-1 to TRBJ1-5; D uncertain. Trimming cost V 0 bases and J 0 bases, with 6 bases left between them. This CDR3 is 15 amino acids long. Per the germline V gene, CDR1 is MNHNS and CDR2 is SASEGT. CDR3 loop: CASSEAGNSNQPQHF. The CDR3 nucleotides read TGTGCCAGCAGTGAAGCAGGGAATAGCAATCAGCCCCAGCATTTT.

The V and J genes are TRBV12-3 or TRBV12-4 and TRBJ2-3; 16 nucleotides agree with TRBD2. The V and J ends lost 5 bases and 4 bases, in that order; junction bases with no gene match: 3. The CDR3 is 16 amino acids. CDR3 region: CASSQGLAGGPDTQYF. The CDR3 region has the DNA TGTGCCAGCAGTCAGGGACTAGCGGGAGGGCCAGATACGCAGTATTTT.

In nucleotides, the CDR3 is TGTGCCAGCAGTGGAATAGCTGTAGATACGCAGTATTTT. Translation gives CASSGIAVDTQYF. This chain links TRBV2 with TRBJ2-3; no firm D call. This CDR3 contains 13 residues. Trimming left V 4 bases short and J 5 bases short, with 10 bases between. Germline V CDR1 and CDR2: SNHLY, FYNNEI.

Ten or more counts support this clonotype. The chain uses TRBV6-1 and TRBJ1-2; TRBD1 is a possible D gene (5 bases). V was clipped by 4 bases and J by 7 bases, with 13 bases between them. The CDR3 covers 13 residues. The germline CDR1 and CDR2 sequences are MNHNS and SASEGT. Here the CDR3 reads CASSGGQGIGYTF. CDR3 nucleotide sequence: TGTGCCAGCAGTGGAGGGCAGGGAATTGGCTACACCTTC.

Ten or more counts support this clonotype. The chain has TRBV19 and TRBJ2-5, with D tentatively TRBD1 (6 bases). From germline, CDR1 is LNHDA and CDR2 SQIVND (reference sequence). CDR3 length equals 13 residues. Trimming removed 5 bases from V and 4 bases from J, with 11 bases in between. The CDR3 loop is CASSSTGGETQYF. The CDR3, as DNA: TGTGCCAGTAGTTCGACAGGTGGAGAGACCCAGTACTTC. The full variable domain, completed using reference TRBV19 and TRBJ2-5, is DGGITQSPKYLFRKEGQNVTLSCEQNLNHDAMYWYRQDPGQGLRLIYYSQIVNDFQKGDIAEGYSVSREKKESFPLTVTSAQKNPTAFYLCASSSTGGETQYFGPGTRLLVL.